This is a list of T cell receptor beta chains from one sample in a study of OX40 agonist ivuxolimab in advanced cancers. Clones were sequenced by immunoSEQ multiplex PCR, and TCRdb holds only the in-frame ones, with some missing. The table includes about 55,000 clones, 60% to 80% detected once. The sequenced sample was CD4+ or CD8+ T cells sorted from blood, obtained in a trial of the OX40 agonist ivuxolimab. These receptors originate from an adult with an advanced solid tumor such as melanoma, head and neck, liver or kidney cancer. Both conserved end residues are part of each CDR3. Each record gives: V gene, clone size, CDR3 protein. Rows give clone size only sometimes, using once, few, many, or a class for an expanded clone.

V: TRBV19
size: -
CDR3: CASIGTASGNTIYF

V: TRBV9
size: few
CDR3: CASSVAPNTEAFF

V: TRBV5-4
size: -
CDR3: CASSPGQMNTEAFF

V: TRBV7-9
size: -
CDR3: CASSLAGVPDTQYF

V: TRBV6-6
size: -
CDR3: CASSYLRQSYEQYF

V: TRBV5-4
size: -
CDR3: CASSFDRGTYEQYF

V: TRBV6-5
size: few
CDR3: CASSYGDSLPYNEQFF

V: TRBV2
size: -
CDR3: CASRETGGWNTEAFF

V: TRBV18
size: -
CDR3: CASSDHEGGEQFF

V: TRBV25-1
size: -
CDR3: CASSRQGTEAFF